Below are 15 T cell receptor beta chains sequenced from a single sample in a study of Graves' ophthalmopathy and Graves' hyperthyroidism. From RNA, the CDR3 regions of TCR beta chains were amplified and sequenced. First-round RT-PCR relied on HTBI primers, and a second-round multiplex PCR came next. A single record per CDR3 protein comes from TCRdb applying MiXCR to the multiplex PCR reads. The repertoire consists of 150,000 to 200,000 distinct CDR3 sequences, with around 40% occurring once and the leading ten covering about 9.5%. The sequenced sample consisted of peripheral blood. The source is a man aged 25-45 years with Graves' ophthalmopathy.

V and J are TRBV7-2 and TRBJ1-5, with unresolved D. The CDR3 is 13 amino acids. The V end lost 2 bases, the J end lost 6 bases, and 8 bases lay between the germline ends. CDR1 and CDR2 (germline): SGHTA, FQGNSA. CDR3 bases: TGTGCCAGCAGCTTATATGACGGTCAGCCCCAGCATTTT. Its translation: CASSLYDGQPQHF.

This clonotype was counted many times. The chain recombines TRBV6-5 with TRBJ2-2; D is ambiguous. The CDR3 is made up of 13 amino acids. Germline values: CDR1 MNHEY, CDR2 SVGAGI. V dropped 2 bases and J dropped 2 bases, with 3 bases sitting between them. CDR3 loop: CASSYVNTGELFF. The CDR3 nucleotides are TGTGCCAGCAGTTACGTCAACACCGGGGAGCTGTTTTTT.

The gene calls are TRBV7-2 and TRBJ2-5; 9 bases are a match to TRBD1. The germline V gene encodes CDR1 SGHTA and CDR2 FQGNSA. V was clipped by 5 bases and J by 14 bases; unmatched bases: 15. CDR3 size: 14 residues. DNA of the CDR3: TGTGCCAGCAGCCTCGTTGGCCGGGGACAGGGTAGCTACTTC. Its translation: CASSLVGRGQGSYF.

This chain links TRBV28 with TRBJ2-7, with 12 nucleotides matching TRBD2. Germline values: CDR1 MDHEN, CDR2 SYDVKM. V dropped 5 bases and J dropped 4; count of bases not matched to a gene: 6. The CDR3 runs 15 residues. CDR3 sequence reads: CASSRLAGVRYEQYF. CDR3 nucleotide sequence: TGTGCCAGCAGTCGACTAGCGGGAGTGAGGTACGAGCAGTACTTC. Supplemented by reference TRBV28 and TRBJ2-7, the full variable domain reads DVKVTQSSRYLVKRTGEKVFLECVQDMDHENMFWYRQDPGLGLRLIYFSYDVKMKEKGDIPEGYSVSREKKERFSLILESASTNQTSMYLCASSRLAGVRYEQYFGPGTRLTVT.

The sample holds many counts of this clonotype. V is TRBV2 and J is TRBJ1-2; D unclear. The CDR3 is 13 amino acids. Per germline, CDR1 SNHLY and CDR2 FYNNEI. Trimming pared 1 base from V and 8 bases from J, leaving 11 bases between. The CDR3 region is CASSEEVHGGYTF. DNA of the CDR3: TGTGCCAGCAGTGAAGAGGTTCACGGGGGCTACACCTTC.

This clonotype was counted ten times or more. The V call is TRBV12-3 or TRBV12-4, the J call TRBJ1-1; D is unresolved. The CDR3 runs 14 residues. V lost 7 bases and J 1 base, leaving 13 bases between the germline ends. The DNA of the CDR3 is TGTGCCAGCACCCACAGTCAACGGAACACTGAAGCTTTCTTT. Translated, it gives CASTHSQRNTEAFF.

The rearrangement uses TRBV24-1 and TRBJ2-2; no reliable D call. Trimming removed 3 bases from V and 4 bases from J, with 8 bases in between. Germline V gives CDR1 KGHDR, CDR2 SFDVKD. The CDR3 runs to 14 residues. CDR3: CATSDRRFTGELFF. Here the CDR3 DNA reads TGTGCCACCAGTGATCGACGGTTCACCGGGGAGCTGTTTTTT.

The sample holds many counts of this clonotype. The chain is built from TRBV6-2 or TRBV6-3 and TRBJ2-7; possibly TRBD2 for D (6 bases). V was trimmed by 6 bases and J by 1 base, leaving 10 bases between them. Germline V gene data show CDR1 as MNHEY and CDR2 as SVGEGT. This CDR3 is 13 amino acids long. The CDR3 sequence is CASRDYQSYEQYF. CDR3 DNA: TGTGCCAGCAGGGACTACCAATCCTACGAGCAGTACTTC.

The gene calls are TRBV2 and TRBJ1-2; D unresolved. The length of the CDR3 is 12 residues. V was trimmed by 2 bases and J by 7 bases, leaving 8 bases between them. The germline V gene has CDR1 SNHLY and CDR2 FYNNEI. CDR3 in amino acids: CASSEYRTGYTF. CDR3 in DNA: TGTGCCAGCAGTGAATACCGTACTGGCTACACCTTC.

This clonotype was found many times. The chain links TRBV7-2 to TRBJ2-5; the D is unclear. This CDR3 is built from 14 residues. V lost 8 bases to trimming and J lost 0 bases, with 13 bases between them. CDR1 SGHTA and CDR2 FQGNSA come from the germline V gene. The CDR3 DNA sequence: TGTGCCAGCCGGAGCGCGACGTACCAAGAGACCCAGTACTTC. It specifies CASRSATYQETQYF.

This clonotype has a single count. The chain uses TRBV7-8 and TRBJ1-2; D unclear. This CDR3 has 16 residues. Germline assignment: CDR1 SGHVS and CDR2 FQNEAQ. V was clipped by 3 bases and J by 5 bases, with 19 bases between them. The DNA for the CDR3 is TGTGCCAGCAGCTTTTTGGGTTCCAGAAGTTTATATGGCTACACCTTC. Translation: CASSFLGSRSLYGYTF.

This clonotype occurred many times. The V gene is TRBV6-2 or TRBV6-3, the J gene TRBJ1-5; 10 bases align to TRBD1. With 2 bases clipped from V and 3 bases from J, the junction kept 7 bases outside the gene matches. The germline CDR1 and CDR2 sequences are MNHEY and SVGEGT. The length of the CDR3 is 17 residues. The CDR3 loop is CASSYRRQGAPNQPQHF. As DNA, the CDR3 is TGTGCCAGCAGTTACCGGAGACAGGGGGCTCCCAATCAGCCCCAGCATTTT.

The rearrangement links TRBV7-2 to TRBJ2-4, with D perhaps matching TRBD1 or TRBD2 (6 bases each). Germline lookup yields CDR1 SGHTA and CDR2 FQGNSA. The ends were cut back, 2 bases at V and 7 bases at J, with 12 bases in the middle. The CDR3 extends over 14 amino acids. CDR3 residues: CASSLSRGGNIQYF. The CDR3 DNA follows: TGTGCCAGCAGCTTATCGCGAGGGGGGAACATTCAGTACTTC.

The rearrangement uses TRBV7-2 and TRBJ1-5; unclear D gene. This CDR3 region has 13 residues. Trimming left V 5 bases short and J 4 bases short, with 9 bases between. Germline CDR1 and CDR2: SGHTA and FQGNSA. The CDR3: CASSIRRNQPQHF. CDR3 coding DNA: TGTGCCAGCAGCATCCGACGGAATCAGCCCCAGCATTTT.

This clonotype was found many times. The chain recombines TRBV30 with TRBJ1-3; possibly TRBD1 for D (5 bases). Trimming pared 5 bases from V and 4 bases from J, leaving 15 bases between. The CDR3 totals 14 residues. Germline values: CDR1 GTSNPN, CDR2 SVGIG (reference sequence). The CDR3 region is CAWSTGTAGNTIYF. CDR3 nucleotide sequence: TGTGCCTGGTCCACCGGGACCGCAGGAAACACCATATATTTT.